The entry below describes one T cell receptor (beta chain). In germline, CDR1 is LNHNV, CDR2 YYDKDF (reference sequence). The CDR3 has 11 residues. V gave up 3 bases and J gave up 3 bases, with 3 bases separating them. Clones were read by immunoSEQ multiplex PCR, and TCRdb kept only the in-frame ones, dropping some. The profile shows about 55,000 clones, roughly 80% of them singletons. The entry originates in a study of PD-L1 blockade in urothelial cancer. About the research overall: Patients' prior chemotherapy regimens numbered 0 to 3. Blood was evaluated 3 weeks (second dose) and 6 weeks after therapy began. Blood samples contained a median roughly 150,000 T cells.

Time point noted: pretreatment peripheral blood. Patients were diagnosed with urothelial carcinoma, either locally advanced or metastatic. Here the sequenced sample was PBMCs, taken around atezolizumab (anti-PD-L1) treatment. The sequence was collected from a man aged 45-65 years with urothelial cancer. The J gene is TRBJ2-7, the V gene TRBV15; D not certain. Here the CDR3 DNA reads TGTGCCACCAGCAGTAACTACGAGCAGTACTTC. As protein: CATSSNYEQYF.